The rows below give T cell receptor beta chains drawn from one sample of a study of blood T cell repertoires in COVID-19. Clones were sequenced by immunoSEQ multiplex PCR, and TCRdb holds only the in-frame ones, with some missing. Counted here are approximately 400,000 clones, approximately 90% occurring once; the ten biggest clones make up about 12%. Sequenced input: peripheral blood. Receptors originate from a woman aged 45-65 years with COVID-19, enrolled during active disease. CDR3s include the opening cysteine and the closing phenylalanine or tryptophan. A D gene is named only where the DNA matches it firmly. Clone size is not always given. Where it is, it says once, few, many or a class for expanded clones.

once	TRBV7-3	13	TRBJ2-2	TRBD2	TGTGCCTCCGGACTAGCGGGCACCGGGGAGCTGTTTTTT	CASGLAGTGELFF
NA	TRBV19	14	TRBJ2-1	TRBD2	TGTGCCAGTCGAGAGCGGGGGGAACACAATGAGCAGTTCTTC	CASRERGEHNEQFF
NA	TRBV30	14	TRBJ1-1	TRBD1	TGTGCCTGGAGGGACAGGGGCCCGAACACTGAAGCTTTCTTT	CAWRDRGPNTEAFF
NA	TRBV12-2	13	TRBJ1-2	NA	TGTGCAAGTCGCTTGGGGACTCGGCAAGGCTACACCTTC	CASRLGTRQGYTF
NA	TRBV7-9	13	TRBJ1-1	NA	TGTGCCAGCAGCCGACAGGAGAACACTGAAGCTTTCTTT	CASSRQENTEAFF
NA	TRBV6-2/TRBV6-3	14	TRBJ2-5	NA	TGTGCCAGCAGCCACGACAGACCAAAAGAGACCCAGTACTTC	CASSHDRPKETQYF
NA	TRBV18	13	TRBJ1-1	NA	TGTGCCAGCTCACCCCAGGGGAGCGCTGAAGCTTTCTTT	CASSPQGSAEAFF
NA	TRBV2	14	TRBJ1-2	NA	TGTGCCGGAGCCTCCGGGACACTTCCTTATGGCTACACCTTC	CAGASGTLPYGYTF
NA	TRBV7-8	15	TRBJ1-4	NA	TGTGCCAGCAGCTTAAACGGGGGATTTAGAGAAAAACTGTTTTTT	CASSLNGGFREKLFF
NA	TRBV4-2	14	TRBJ1-5	NA	TGTGCCAGCAGCCAGGGACTCGGGAATCAGCCCCAGCATTTT	CASSQGLGNQPQHF
NA	TRBV11-3	14	TRBJ2-3	NA	TGTGCCAGCAGCCCAACCAGGGGCACAGATACGCAGTATTTT	CASSPTRGTDTQYF
NA	TRBV7-9	16	TRBJ2-5	NA	TGTGCCAGCACCCCAAGCAGGGACAACAACCAAGAGACCCAGTACTTC	CASTPSRDNNQETQYF
NA	TRBV2	14	TRBJ1-4	TRBD1	TGTGCCAGCAGAAACAGGGGAAGGGGAGAAAAACTGTTTTTT	CASRNRGRGEKLFF
NA	TRBV7-8	16	TRBJ2-7	TRBD2	TGTGCCAGCAGCTTAGCGAGACTAGCGATTTCCTACGAGCAGTACTTC	CASSLARLAISYEQYF
NA	TRBV4-1	14	TRBJ1-2	TRBD1	TGCGCCAGCAGCCAGATCGGACAGGGAGGAGGCTACACCTTC	CASSQIGQGGGYTF
NA	TRBV5-6	14	TRBJ1-1	NA	TGTGCCAGCAGCCCCTCCCCAGGCAACACTGAAGCTTTCTTT	CASSPSPGNTEAFF
NA	TRBV20-1	13	TRBJ2-3	TRBD2	TGCAGTGCTAGTAAACTAGCGCGAGATACGCAGTATTTT	CSASKLARDTQYF
NA	TRBV6-6	15	TRBJ1-5	NA	TGTGCCAGCAGCCTATGGGGGGTTAGCAATCAGCCCCAGCATTTT	CASSLWGVSNQPQHF
NA	TRBV27	15	TRBJ1-4	NA	TGTGCCAGCAGTTTATCTTACGGAACTAATGAAAAACTGTTTTTT	CASSLSYGTNEKLFF
NA	TRBV19	15	TRBJ2-3	NA	TGTGCCAGTACCCCTCTGGCGGGGCTCACAGATACGCAGTATTTT	CASTPLAGLTDTQYF
NA	TRBV7-7	15	TRBJ1-3	TRBD1	TGTGCCAGCAGCTTCGGGGACAGAGCTGGAAACACCATATATTTT	CASSFGDRAGNTIYF
NA	TRBV7-9	12	TRBJ1-1	TRBD1	TGTGCCAGCAGAGGGGACAGGGGTCGAGCTTTCTTT	CASRGDRGRAFF
NA	TRBV3-1/TRBV3-2	16	TRBJ1-2	NA	TGTGCCAGCAGTCAACCACAGGGATCTTTTAACTATGGCTACACCTTC	CASSQPQGSFNYGYTF
NA	TRBV9	14	TRBJ1-6	TRBD1	TGTGCCAGCAGCGTTCAGGGGGAGAATTCACCCCTCCACTTT	CASSVQGENSPLHF
NA	TRBV3-1/TRBV3-2	12	TRBJ2-2	NA	TGTGCCAGCGGCCCGGGAACCGGGGAGCTGTTTTTT	CASGPGTGELFF
few	TRBV7-9	14	TRBJ1-1	TRBD1	TGTGCCAGCAGCTCAAACAGGGGGCCTACCCGGTGGTTCTTT	CASSSNRGPTRWFF
NA	TRBV19	15	TRBJ2-6	TRBD1	TGTGCCAGTAGCAAGGGGGCTTCTGGGGCCAACGTCCTGACTTTC	CASSKGASGANVLTF
once	TRBV5-6	16	TRBJ2-1	NA	TGTGCCAGCAGCTGGACCGGGACTCCTACTTTCAATGAGCAGTTCTTC	CASSWTGTPTFNEQFF
NA	TRBV7-9	15	TRBJ1-3	NA	TGTGCTAGCAGCCCTCCGGACAAGCCTGGAAACACCATATATTTT	CASSPPDKPGNTIYF
NA	TRBV7-2	17	TRBJ1-4	TRBD1	TGTGCCATCTCACAGGGACAGGGAGGGACAACTAATGAAAAACTGTTTTTT	CAISQGQGGTTNEKLFF
NA	TRBV6-5	14	TRBJ1-4	NA	TGTGCCAGCGGTCGGTTGGGGGGAAATGAAAAACTGTTTTTT	CASGRLGGNEKLFF
NA	TRBV15	13	TRBJ1-5	NA	TGTGCCACCAGCTATACAGGGTATCAGCCCCAGCATTTT	CATSYTGYQPQHF
NA	TRBV18	19	TRBJ2-3	TRBD1	TGTGCCAGCTCACCACCCGGACAGGGTCGAACAACTAGCACAGATACGCAGTATTTT	CASSPPGQGRTTSTDTQYF
NA	TRBV19	16	TRBJ1-4	TRBD1	TGTGCCAGTAGTAAAGGGACAGAGGCAACTAATGAAAAACTGTTTTTT	CASSKGTEATNEKLFF
NA	TRBV24-1	15	TRBJ2-2	NA	TGTGCCACCAGTGATTCTTGGACTTCAGCCGGGGAGCTGTTTTTT	CATSDSWTSAGELFF
NA	TRBV29-1	14	TRBJ1-3	NA	TGCAGCGTTGAAAAAGCGTCCTCTGGAAACACCATATATTTT	CSVEKASSGNTIYF
NA	TRBV19	18	TRBJ2-2	NA	TGTGCCAGTAGTATTTTGAGGGACGGGAGCGGGAACACCGGGGAGCTGTTTTTT	CASSILRDGSGNTGELFF
NA	TRBV2	15	TRBJ2-3	NA	TGTGCCAGCAGTGAAGGACAGGCGGACACAGATACGCAGTATTTT	CASSEGQADTDTQYF
few	TRBV15	14	TRBJ2-7	TRBD1	TGTGCCACCAGCAGAGATCAGGGGGCGTCAGAGCAGTACTTC	CATSRDQGASEQYF
NA	TRBV12-3/TRBV12-4	12	TRBJ1-5	NA	TGTGCCAGCAGTTTAGGAGATCAGCCCCAGCATTTT	CASSLGDQPQHF
NA	TRBV30	15	TRBJ1-5	NA	TGTGCCTGGAGTTTTCCCTCAGGGGCAGGACAGCCCCAGCATTTT	CAWSFPSGAGQPQHF
NA	TRBV4-2	17	TRBJ2-7	NA	TGTGCCAGCAGCCAACAGGTCGAGGCGGGGCCGTCCTACGAGCAGTACTTC	CASSQQVEAGPSYEQYF
NA	TRBV19	14	TRBJ1-2	TRBD1	TGTGCCAGTACCCCGGCCTGGACAGGGACGGGCTACACCTTC	CASTPAWTGTGYTF